The sequence of this T cell receptor beta chain was determined in a study of monozygotic twins with inflammatory bowel disease. Germline V lookup: CDR1 SQVTM, CDR2 ANQGSEA. This CDR3 comprises 11 residues. Blood samples measuring approximately 2.3 ml were taken per donor. Template switching incorporated UMIs with a 6-nucleotide sample barcode. Amplification of TCRalpha and TCRbeta cDNA involved two nested PCRs that ran for about 16 and 10 cycles. TCRdb reprocessed the 5' RACE reads, with one entry per CDR3 protein and no DNA. This table holds approximately 420,000 distinct CDR3 sequences. The sequence was collected from a human donor with ulcerative colitis or Crohn's disease, or a healthy co-twin of an affected twin (not recorded which). The V gene is TRBV29-1, the J gene TRBJ1-1; TCRdb's D gene call, TRBD1, goes unchecked for lack of DNA. Sample: blood. CDR3: CSGGTYAEAFF. The full variable domain, completed using reference TRBV29-1 and TRBJ1-1, is SAVISQKPSRDICQRGTSLTIQCQVDSQVTMMFWYRQQPGQSLTLIATANQGSEATYESGFVIDKFPISRPNLTFSTLTVSNMSPEDSSIYLCSGGTYAEAFFGQGTRLTVV.